The entry below gives a single TCR beta chain sequence along with its context. The antigen this receptor binds is unknown. Within one base of it there is no much larger clone, and no base qualities were kept. The donors were roughly 39 Caucasian individuals from Russia, aged 6 to 90 years, who were systemically healthy. Around 10 milliliters of peripheral blood were collected from each donor into EDTA-treated Vacutainer tubes. Ficoll-Paque density-gradient centrifugation was used to isolate PBMCs, with at least 6 million per sample. Trizol reagent was used to extract total RNA from PBMCs, with at least 5.5 micrograms per sample. For every donor, an aliquot of PBMCs went through flow cytometry to measure the percentages of naive CD45RAhigh/CD27high T cells. These data come from a study of blood T cells in healthy people across ages (dated by TCRdb to 2015 to 2017). Concerning the study at large: In model experiments, template switching captured roughly one uniquely barcoded TCR beta cDNA molecule for every two T cells. To track age-related changes in TCR beta repertoire diversity, the study relied on deep sequencing normalized with unique cDNA molecular identifiers. Four age groups were formed from the donors: young (average 16 years), middle-aged (approximately 42), aged (62) and long-lived (approximately 78). Donors of different ages were randomly distributed across sequencing lanes to avoid experimental bias. Two additional independent replicas of 1 million unique cDNA reads from the same blood draw were analyzed for two donors (one aged 18 to 29 and one aged 80 or older). Findings and caveats that apply to the study as a whole: Observed TCR beta diversity correlated strongly with the percentage of naive T cells measured by flow cytometry. Compared with the aged group, the long-lived group had more naive CD4+ T cells, fewer expanded clones and increased TCR diversity, suggesting age selection. Because donor CMV infection status was unknown, age-related changes in expanded clonotypes were potentially confounded. Estimates of total diversity based on one million sequenced T cells were considered lower bounds and underestimates. Because profiling used bulk unsorted PBMCs, naive and antigen-experienced compartments could not be compared conclusively. As age increased, observed TCR beta diversity per million T cells dropped in a roughly linear way, and a significant reduction was already evident by age roughly 36.

Measured from the cysteine to the phenylalanine, the CDR3 is 14 residues long. Of all the DNA, just the CDR3 is kept, 42 bases in frame from base 1. Trimming takes 4 bases from V and 4 bases from J, and the germline ends sit 11 bases apart. For CDR1 and CDR2, the germline V gene lists LGHNA and YNFKEQ. The method was 5' RACE. Data came from an Illumina HiSeq 2500. A second PCR of roughly 6 to 11 cycles was run with a J-beta primer mix and a sample-barcoded 5' primer. A unique molecular identifier was introduced onto each TCR beta cDNA molecule by a template-switch 5' adaptor carrying 12 random nucleotides. At least 3 million CDR3-containing paired-end reads were obtained from each sample. The Mint cDNA synthesis kit, primed by a TRBC-specific oligonucleotide, was used to synthesize first-strand cDNA from all RNA. Following uracil-DNA glycosylase treatment, a first 18-cycle PCR with universal primers M1SS and BC2_uni_R was performed on all cDNA. On the study's bioinformatics: For normalization, 1 million high-quality reads were randomly selected from each sample, with every read carrying a distinct molecular identifier. Instead of being binned into consensus sequences, reads with shared molecular identifiers were discarded. CDR3 identification, clonotype clustering and error correction used MiTCR with a Q25 quality threshold and the strictest error-elimination algorithm. A nonparametric unseen species model using Euler transformation provided a lower-bound estimate of total TCR beta diversity. In-frame beta chains were kept once TCRdb had trimmed the public reads at Q25 with fastp and called clones with MiXCR. Each CDR3 protein gets just one entry, which takes the most common genes and DNA from the rows behind it. V and J calls and clone size were set by TCRdb, not the authors. Present in this sample are roughly 720,000 distinct CDR3 sequences, around half of which were seen just once. About 38% of the sample is held by the ten biggest clonotypes.

Material: blood. Here the chain combines TRBV4-2 and TRBJ1-5; the D gene is perhaps TRBD1, from 5 matching bases. This clonotype was obtained from an older man in good health. DNA sequence: TGTGCCAGCAGCCCGGGACTCGAAAATCAGCCCCAGCATTTT. The encoded protein is CASSPGLENQPQHF.